These 17 T cell receptor beta chains share one sample of origin, sequenced in a study of blood T cell repertoires in COVID-19. Clones were sequenced by immunoSEQ multiplex PCR, and TCRdb holds only the in-frame ones, with some missing. The profile shows 180,000 or so clones, over 70% of them singletons. The sequenced sample consisted of PBMCs or T cells enriched from blood (not recorded which). The receptors come from a man between 60 and 75 years old who had been exposed to COVID-19.

The rearrangement uses TRBV11-3 and TRBJ1-2; no firm D call. V lost 2 bases, J lost 2 bases, and 9 bases lay in between. This CDR3 contains 14 residues. Germline values: CDR1 SGHNT, CDR2 YENEEA. The CDR3 region has the DNA TGTGCCAGCAGCTTACGGGAATCAAACTATGGCTACACCTTC. Translation: CASSLRESNYGYTF. Complete variable domain (other parts from reference TRBV11-3 and TRBJ1-2): EAGVVQSPRYKIIEKKQPVAFWCNPISGHNTLYWYLQNLGQGPELLIRYENEEAVDDSQLPKDRFSAERLKGVDSTLKIQPAELGDSAVYLCASSLRESNYGYTFGSGTRLTVV.

V and J are TRBV19 and TRBJ1-1, with unresolved D. This CDR3 spans 15 amino acids. CDR1 and CDR2 from the germline V gene are LNHDA and SQIVND (reference sequence). Trimming removed 4 bases at V and 1 base at J, with 13 bases between. The CDR3, as DNA: TGTGCCAGTAGTAGGGGAGGATTACAGAACACTGAAGCTTTCTTT. It specifies CASSRGGLQNTEAFF.

This chain's CDR3 is CASSPSTPRPEAFF. The CDR3 DNA reads as TGTGCCAGCTCACCCTCCACCCCGAGGCCTGAAGCTTTCTTT. The V call is TRBV18, the J call TRBJ1-1, with D uncertain. With 3 bases removed from V and 6 bases from J, the gap between germline ends came to 14 bases. Germline CDR1 KGHSH, CDR2 LQKENI. This CDR3 is built from 14 residues. The variable domain in full, completed from reference TRBV18 and TRBJ1-1, reads NAGVMQNPRHLVRRRGQEARLRCSPMKGHSHVYWYRQLPEEGLKFMVYLQKENIIDESGMPKERFSAEFPKEGPSILRIQQVVRGDSAAYFCASSPSTPRPEAFFGQGTRLTVV.

This clone was found once. V is TRBV18 and J is TRBJ1-1, with D possibly TRBD1 on 5 matching bases. Germline V gene sequence: CDR1 KGHSH, CDR2 LQKENI. The CDR3 contains 14 residues. With 3 bases removed from V and 5 bases from J, the gap between germline ends came to 13 bases. DNA for the CDR3: TGTGCCAGCTCACCTGCAGGGTTTTGGACTGAAGCTTTCTTT. Protein sequence: CASSPAGFWTEAFF.

A single count supports this clone. This chain links TRBV10-1 with TRBJ2-1; 14 nucleotides align to TRBD2. Germline V CDR1 and CDR2: WNHNN, SYGVQD (reference sequence). This CDR3 spans 16 amino acids. V lost 5 bases and J lost 7; bases outside the gene matches: 7. The CDR3: CASSTPGTSGSNEQFF. CDR3 in DNA: TGCGCCAGCAGTACCCCCGGGACTAGCGGGAGTAATGAGCAGTTCTTC.

This rearrangement joins TRBV18 to TRBJ2-3; 8 nucleotides match TRBD2. Germline V gene sequence: CDR1 KGHSH, CDR2 LQKENI. The CDR3 consists of 15 residues. V lost 6 bases, J lost 3 bases, and 8 bases stayed unmatched. CDR3 protein: CASSPDGRATDTQYF. CDR3 bases: TGTGCCAGCTCCCCCGACGGGAGGGCGACAGATACGCAGTATTTT.

The chain is built from TRBV25-1 and TRBJ2-2; D is unclear. The CDR3 extends over 14 amino acids. The V and J ends lost 6 bases and 0 bases respectively, with 8 bases between them. The V gene's germline CDR1 is MGHDK and CDR2 SYGVNS. CDR3 nucleotide sequence: TGTGCCAGCAGCAGGAAGGCGAACACCGGGGAGCTGTTTTTT. Its protein is CASSRKANTGELFF.

The chain employs TRBV11-3 and TRBJ2-1; TRBD2 matches 10 bases. The CDR3 has 14 residues. The V gene end was trimmed by 4 bases and the J gene end by 6 bases; junction bases not matched to a gene: 3. CDR1 SGHNT and CDR2 YENEEA come from the germline V gene. In DNA form, the CDR3 reads TGTGCCAGCAGCTATAGCGGGAGGCCCAATGAGCAGTTCTTC. Its protein is CASSYSGRPNEQFF.

The chain combines TRBV18 with TRBJ2-5, with 9 bases fitting TRBD2. This CDR3 contains 14 residues. Trimming at V came to 7 bases and at J to 2 bases, leaving 5 bases not matched to a gene. Germline V lookup: CDR1 KGHSH, CDR2 LQKENI. The DNA for the CDR3 is TGTGCCAGCTTACAGACTAGCGGACAAGAGACCCAGTACTTC. It codes for CASLQTSGQETQYF. Full variable domain (rest looked up from reference TRBV18 and TRBJ2-5): NAGVMQNPRHLVRRRGQEARLRCSPMKGHSHVYWYRQLPEEGLKFMVYLQKENIIDESGMPKERFSAEFPKEGPSILRIQQVVRGDSAAYFCASLQTSGQETQYFGPGTRLLVL.

As DNA, the CDR3 is TGTGCCAGCAGCTTGGATCCGGGACTAGCGGACAATGAGCAGTTCTTC. It encodes CASSLDPGLADNEQFF. The rearrangement uses TRBV7-6 and TRBJ2-1, with TRBD2 matching over 11 bases. Germline loops: CDR1 SGHVS, CDR2 FNYEAQ. The CDR3 is 16 amino acids. V lost 3 bases and J lost 5; bases outside the gene matches: 6.

This clone was counted a single time. The genes are TRBV25-1 and TRBJ2-3, with TRBD2 identical over 11 bases. Germline V gene sequence: CDR1 MGHDK, CDR2 SYGVNS. This CDR3 is built from 17 residues. Trimming at V came to 6 bases and at J to 3 bases, leaving 11 bases not matched to a gene. The CDR3 DNA sequence: TGTGCCAGCAGGGGCAGGACTAGCGGGTGGGGGACAGATACGCAGTATTTT. Translation gives CASRGRTSGWGTDTQYF. The full variable domain, completed using reference TRBV25-1 and TRBJ2-3, is EADIYQTPRYLVIGTGKKITLECSQTMGHDKMYWYQQDPGMELHLIHYSYGVNSTEKGDLSSESTVSRIRTEHFPLTLESARPSHTSQYLCASRGRTSGWGTDTQYFGPGTRLTVL.

V usage is TRBV19 and J usage is TRBJ1-1, with D maybe TRBD1 (6 bases). There are 15 residues in the CDR3. Trimming removed 3 bases at V and 3 bases at J, with 14 bases between. Germline CDR1 is LNHDA and CDR2 is SQIVND (reference sequence). This CDR3 reads CASSIRPGGHTEAFF. CDR3 nucleotide sequence: TGTGCCAGTAGTATTAGACCCGGGGGGCACACTGAAGCTTTCTTT. Based on the CDR3 plus reference TRBV19 and TRBJ1-1, the full variable domain is DGGITQSPKYLFRKEGQNVTLSCEQNLNHDAMYWYRQDPGQGLRLIYYSQIVNDFQKGDIAEGYSVSREKKESFPLTVTSAQKNPTAFYLCASSIRPGGHTEAFFGQGTRLTVV.

This clone has just a few counts. This sequence joins TRBV5-4 and TRBJ2-1; D might be TRBD1 (6 bases). The CDR3 covers 14 residues. Trimming pared 0 bases from V and 12 bases from J, leaving 16 bases between. Germline V gene data show CDR1 as SGHNT and CDR2 as YYREEE (reference sequence). The CDR3 DNA follows: TGTGCCAGCAGCTTGGCGGACAGACCCTATCCGCAGTTCTTC. Its translation: CASSLADRPYPQFF.

The V gene is TRBV2, the J gene TRBJ1-5; 7 bases are shared with TRBD1. Germline CDR1 reads SNHLY; CDR2 reads FYNNEI. Trimming removed 5 bases from V and 7 bases from J; junction bases left unmatched: 11. CDR3 size: 15 residues. The CDR3 loop reads CASSSRQGQGQPQHF. The DNA for the CDR3 is TGTGCCAGCAGTAGTAGACAGGGACAAGGGCAGCCCCAGCATTTT.

The rearrangement joins TRBV29-1 to TRBJ1-2; D not resolved. Germline V gene sequence: CDR1 SQVTM, CDR2 ANQGSEA. Trimming removed 2 bases at V and 4 bases at J, with 11 bases between. The CDR3 has 13 residues. The CDR3 DNA follows: TGCAGCGTTGAAAGCGGCCAGACCTATGGCTACACCTTC. Its protein product is CSVESGQTYGYTF.

V is TRBV5-1 and J is TRBJ1-3; 7 bases are a match to TRBD1. The CDR3 is made up of 16 amino acids. CDR1 and CDR2 (germline): SGHRS, YFSETQ. After removal of 4 bases from V and 4 bases from J, the junction contained 11 bases not matched to a gene. The CDR3 DNA reads TGCGCCAGCAGCCCCGGACTTCGACAGGGCGGAAACACCATATATTTT. Protein product: CASSPGLRQGGNTIYF.

The chain couples TRBV7-9 to TRBJ1-2; TRBD1 matches 7 bases. Germline CDR1 SEHNR, CDR2 FQNEAQ (reference sequence). J was trimmed by 5 bases and V by 3 bases; bases with no gene match: 3. There are 13 residues in the CDR3. This CDR3 reads CASSFPGQYGYTF. The CDR3 nucleotides read TGTGCCAGCAGCTTCCCGGGACAGTATGGCTACACCTTC.